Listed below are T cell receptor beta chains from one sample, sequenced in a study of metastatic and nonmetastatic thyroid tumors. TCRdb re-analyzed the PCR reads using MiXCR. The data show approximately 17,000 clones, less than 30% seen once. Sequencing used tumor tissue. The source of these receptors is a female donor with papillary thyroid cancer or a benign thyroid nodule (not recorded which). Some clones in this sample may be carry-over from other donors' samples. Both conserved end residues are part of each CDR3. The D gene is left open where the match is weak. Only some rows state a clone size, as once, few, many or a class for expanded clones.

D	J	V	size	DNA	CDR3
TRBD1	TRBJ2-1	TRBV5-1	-	TGCGCCAGCAGCTTGGGAGGGGGCATGTACAATGAGCAGTTCTTC	CASSLGGGMYNEQFF
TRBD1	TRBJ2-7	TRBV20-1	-	TGCAGTGCTAGAGATGATGGGGACAGGACCTACGAGCAGTACTTC	CSARDDGDRTYEQYF
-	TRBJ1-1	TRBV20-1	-	TGCAGTGCTCGACAGCTTATAGAAGCTTTCTTT	CSARQLIEAFF
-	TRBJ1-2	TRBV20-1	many	TGCAGTGCTAGAGGGACCCCTGTATGCACCTTC	CSARGTPVCTF
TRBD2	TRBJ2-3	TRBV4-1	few	TGCGCCAGCAGCCCCCGGACTAGCGGTAGCACAGATACGCAGTATTTT	CASSPRTSGSTDTQYF
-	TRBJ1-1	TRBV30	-	TGTGCCTGGATGGGTAGGGGCTACACTGAAGCTTTCTTT	CAWMGRGYTEAFF
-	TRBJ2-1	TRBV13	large	TGTGCCAGCAGCTTAAGGGGCGGCGGGGCCAGCTCCTACAATGAGCAGTTCTTC	CASSLRGGGASSYNEQFF
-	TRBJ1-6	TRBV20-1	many	TGCAGTGCAGAGGACAGTGGAACTAATTCACCCCTCCACTTT	CSAEDSGTNSPLHF
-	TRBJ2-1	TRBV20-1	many	TGCAGTGCTAGAGATTTTCTCCTCTACAATGAGCAGTTCTTC	CSARDFLLYNEQFF
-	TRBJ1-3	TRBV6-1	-	TGTGCCAGCAGTGAGTGGCAGCTGGGAAACACCATATATTTT	CASSEWQLGNTIYF
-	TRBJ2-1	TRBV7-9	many	TGTGCCAGCAGCTTTGATGGGGGGAATTACAATGAGCAGTTCTTC	CASSFDGGNYNEQFF
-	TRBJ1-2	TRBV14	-	TGTGCCAGCAGCCAAGTCCCGGGGGCTTCGGGCGGCTACACCTTC	CASSQVPGASGGYTF
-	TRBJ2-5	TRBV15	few	TGTGCCACCAGCAGAGATCGAGGGGTTCAAGAGACCCAGTACTTC	CATSRDRGVQETQYF
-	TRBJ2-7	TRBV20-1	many	TGCAGTGCTAGAGTGACCCTGGAGGAGCAGTACTTC	CSARVTLEEQYF
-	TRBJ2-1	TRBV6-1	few	TGTGCCAGCAACCCCTCCTGCGGTGATCAGTTCTTC	CASNPSCGDQFF
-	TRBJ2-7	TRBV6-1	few	TGTGCCAGCAGGGACCCGGGCGGGAACGAGCAGTACTTC	CASRDPGGNEQYF
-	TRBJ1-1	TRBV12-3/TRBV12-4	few	TGTGCCAGCAGTTCCAGGCGTGAAGCTCTCTTT	CASSSRREALF
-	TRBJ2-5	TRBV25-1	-	TGTGCCAGCAGCCCCGAGTTAACAGGAGGTATGGAGACCCAGTACTTC	CASSPELTGGMETQYF
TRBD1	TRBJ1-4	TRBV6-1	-	TGTGCCAGCAGTCTAACAGGGGGCTATGAAAAACTGTTTTTT	CASSLTGGYEKLFF
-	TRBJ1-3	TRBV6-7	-	TGTGCCAGCAGTTACTCCGGGACATCTGGAAACACCATATATTTT	CASSYSGTSGNTIYF
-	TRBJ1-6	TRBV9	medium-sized	TGTGCCAGTTCGGACAGTCACTATAATTCACCCCTCCACTTT	CASSDSHYNSPLHF
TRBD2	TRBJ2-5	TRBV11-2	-	TGTGCCAGCAGCTACGGGACTAGCGGGAGGGCACGGGGTGGGACCCAGTACTTC	CASSYGTSGRARGGTQYF
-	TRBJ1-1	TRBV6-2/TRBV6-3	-	TGTGCCAGCAGTACGGGGAACACTGAAGCTTTCTTT	CASSTGNTEAFF
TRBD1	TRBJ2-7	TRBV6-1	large	TGTGCCAGCACCTCCGGGACAGGGTCCTACGAGCAGTACTTC	CASTSGTGSYEQYF
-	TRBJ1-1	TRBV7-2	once	TGTGCCAGCAGCATGCCGGGGCAGATGAACACTGAAGATTTCTTT	CASSMPGQMNTEDFF
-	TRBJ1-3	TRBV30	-	TGTGCCTGTCCGCGGGGAGGCTCTGGAAACACCATATATTTT	CACPRGGSGNTIYF
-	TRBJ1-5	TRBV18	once	TGTGCCAGCTCACCAGGGTCCCTCAATCAGCCCCAGCATTTT	CASSPGSLNQPQHF
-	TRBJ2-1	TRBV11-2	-	TGTGCCAGCAGCTTAGGGCGCCCGGATGAGCAGTTCTTC	CASSLGRPDEQFF
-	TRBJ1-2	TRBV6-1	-	TGTGCCAGCAGAGACGACCCATACCGTAACTATGGCTACACCTTC	CASRDDPYRNYGYTF
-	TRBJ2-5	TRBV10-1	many	TGCGCCAGCAGTGCGGGAGCGAGGCAGGAGACCCAGTACTTC	CASSAGARQETQYF
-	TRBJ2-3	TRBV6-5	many	TGTGCCAGCAGTTACAGAGGACCTTCAGATACGCAGTATTTT	CASSYRGPSDTQYF
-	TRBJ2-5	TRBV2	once	TGTGCCAGCAGGCGTTCGGGGGAAGAGACCCAGTACTTC	CASRRSGEETQYF
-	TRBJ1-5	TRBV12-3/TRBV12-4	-	TGTGCCAGCAGTTTGTACAGCCTGGGGGATCAGCCCCAGCATTTT	CASSLYSLGDQPQHF
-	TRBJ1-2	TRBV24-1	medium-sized	TGTGCCACCAGTGAGTCGGAACTCTATGGCTACACCTTC	CATSESELYGYTF
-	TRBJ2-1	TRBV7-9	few	TGTGCCAGCAGCTCAAATGATGAGCAGTTCTTC	CASSSNDEQFF
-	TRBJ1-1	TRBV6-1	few	TGTGTCAGCAGTGCTGGGATAACTGAAGCTCTCTTT	CVSSAGITEALF
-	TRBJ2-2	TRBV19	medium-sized	TGTGCCAGTAGTATAGATTACCGCTCACGGTTGTTTTTT	CASSIDYRSRLFF
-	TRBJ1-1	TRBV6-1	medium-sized	TGTGCCAGCAGAGACACTGAAGCTTTCTTT	CASRDTEAFF
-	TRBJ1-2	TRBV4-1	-	TGCGCCAGCAGCCAAGGGATGGGGGAGAGCACCTTC	CASSQGMGESTF
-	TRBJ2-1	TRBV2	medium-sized	TGTGCCAGCAGTGAATTAGCTGTCCGTGAGCAGTTCTTC	CASSELAVREQFF
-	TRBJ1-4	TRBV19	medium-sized	TGTGCCAGTAGAGCAAGCGAAAAACTGTTTTTT	CASRASEKLFF
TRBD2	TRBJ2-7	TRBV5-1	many	TGCGCCAGCAGCTTAGCGGGAGAGATGTACGAGCAGTACTTC	CASSLAGEMYEQYF
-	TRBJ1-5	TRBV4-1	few	TGCGCCAGCAGCCAAGTTCCAGGTAGCAATCAGCCCCAGCATTTT	CASSQVPGSNQPQHF
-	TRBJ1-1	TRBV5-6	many	TGTGCCAGCAGCTTGGACCGATACACTGAAGCTTTCTTT	CASSLDRYTEAFF
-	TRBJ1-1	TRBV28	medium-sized	TGTGCCAGCAGTATAGAGACCGCCCCGAACACTGAAGCTTTCTTT	CASSIETAPNTEAFF
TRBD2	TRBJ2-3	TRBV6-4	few	TGTGCCAGCAGCAGACCGACTAGCGGGGGGAATACAGATACGCAGTATTTT	CASSRPTSGGNTDTQYF
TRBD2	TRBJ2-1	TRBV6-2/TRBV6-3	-	TGTGCCAGCAGTTACTCACTAGCGGGGGGGCGGGACAATGAGCAGTTCTTC	CASSYSLAGGRDNEQFF
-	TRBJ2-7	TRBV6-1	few	TGTGCCAGCAGTCGAACCGGGTTGGTGGCGGGGAACTACGAGCAGTACTTC	CASSRTGLVAGNYEQYF
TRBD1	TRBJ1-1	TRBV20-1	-	TGCAGTGCTAGAGCTACAGGGGCTGGAGGTGAAGCTTTCTTT	CSARATGAGGEAFF
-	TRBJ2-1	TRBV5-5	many	TGTGCCAGCAGCTTGTACAATGAGCAGTTCTTC	CASSLYNEQFF
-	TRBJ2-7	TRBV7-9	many	TGTGCCAGCAGCTTAGGGGGGACAATCTACGAGCAGTACTTC	CASSLGGTIYEQYF
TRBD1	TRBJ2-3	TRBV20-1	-	TGCAGTGCTAGAGTCCCGGGACAGAGATCAGATACGCAGTATTTT	CSARVPGQRSDTQYF
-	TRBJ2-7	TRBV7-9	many	TGTGCGAGCGGCCAACAGGACTCCTACGAGCAGTACTTC	CASGQQDSYEQYF
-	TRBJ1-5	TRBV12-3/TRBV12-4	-	TGTGCCAGCAGTGAGCATGGCAATCAGCCCCAGCATTTT	CASSEHGNQPQHF
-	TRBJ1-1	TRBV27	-	TGTGCCAGCAGTCAAGCTGGGGACACTGAAGCTTTCTTT	CASSQAGDTEAFF
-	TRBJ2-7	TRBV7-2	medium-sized	TGTGCCAGCAGCCCGACCGGGGATCACGGCGAGCAGTACTTC	CASSPTGDHGEQYF